Listed here are 2 T cell receptor beta chains from one sample, sequenced in a study of T cells in Graves' hyperthyroidism and ophthalmopathy. Researchers took RNA transcripts and amplified the TCR beta CDR3 regions from them. HTBI primers were employed in a first-round RT-PCR of the TCR CDR3. Using its own MiXCR run on the multiplex PCR reads, TCRdb lists one record per CDR3 protein. The profile covers 500,000 to 800,000 distinct CDR3 sequences, with 13% to 15% appearing a single time and 9.5% to 15% taken by the ten largest. The sample consisted of blood. The origin of the receptors is a woman in her forties or fifties with Graves' ophthalmopathy.

The rearrangement links TRBV19 to TRBJ1-1; D gene ambiguous. V lost 8 bases, J lost 3 bases, and 16 bases lay in between. The CDR3 is 14 residues long. Germline lookup yields CDR1 LNHDA and CDR2 SQIVND (reference sequence). DNA for the CDR3: TGTGCCAGTCGGGAGAGGGTATTGGACACTGAAGCTTTCTTT. Translating gives CASRERVLDTEAFF.

This clonotype was seen a handful of times. The chain uses TRBV29-1 and TRBJ2-7; 8 bases map to TRBD1. The CDR3 has 13 amino acids. The germline V gene has CDR1 SQVTM and CDR2 ANQGSEA. V trimming: 4 bases; J trimming: 0 bases; junction bases outside the gene matches: 2. This CDR3 is CSVATGGSYEQYF. The DNA for the CDR3 is TGCAGCGTTGCAACAGGGGGCTCCTACGAGCAGTACTTC.